This T cell receptor (beta chain) is drawn from a study of T cell responses to AZD1222 COVID-19 vaccine. Whole-study findings and limits: Spike-specific TCR depth and breadth grew after two AZD1222 doses. Across the whole spike, CD4 TCRs peaked at regions 160-218 and 743-854.

The V end lost 5 bases, the J end lost 3 bases, and 14 bases lay between the germline ends. This CDR3 spans 15 amino acids. The germline CDR1 and CDR2 sequences are SGHAT and FQNNGV. To note about this clone: The antigen is undetermined.

Libraries were prepared by immunoSEQ multiplex PCR; TCRdb keeps only in-frame clonotypes and omits some of them. The sample gives 150,000 to 160,000 clones, approximately 90% of which show up once; 1.8% is in the top ten. The sequence derives from an adult in good health. The chain is built from TRBV11-2 and TRBJ2-1; D is undetermined. The sample here was peripheral blood, taken on day 0 of AZD1222 vaccination. The CDR3 coding sequence is TGTGCCAGCAGCCAGACCCCTTCGATCTACAATGAGCAGTTCTTC. Translation: CASSQTPSIYNEQFF.